The 6 T cell receptor beta chains below were found in one sample sequenced in a study of T cells in Graves' hyperthyroidism and ophthalmopathy. Template material for amplifying TCR beta CDR3 regions consisted of RNA transcripts. With the HTBI primer set, the TCR CDR3 went through a first round of RT-PCR. TCRdb re-called the multiplex PCR reads through MiXCR, storing one row per CDR3 protein. The table records about 290,000 distinct CDR3 sequences, 13% of them present only once. The sample was blood. Receptor source: a woman under 40 with Graves' hyperthyroidism that later progressed to Graves' ophthalmopathy.

This clonotype was seen ten or more times. CDR3: CASRPPQGFTGELFF. In nucleotides, the CDR3 is TGTGCCAGCAGGCCCCCCCAGGGGTTTACCGGGGAGCTGTTTTTT. V is TRBV6-1 and J is TRBJ2-2; D might be TRBD1 (6 bases). Germline-derived CDR1 and CDR2 are MNHNS and SASEGT. This CDR3 has 15 residues. Trimming removed 6 bases at V and 5 bases at J, with 16 bases between.

In this sample, this clonotype turned up many times. The J gene is TRBJ2-7, the V gene TRBV20-1; D is unresolved. Per germline, CDR1 DFQATT and CDR2 SNEGSKA (reference sequence). The CDR3 is 13 residues long. The V gene lost 3 bases and the J gene lost 2 bases, with 11 bases spanning the gap. CDR3 loop: CSARAASTYEQYF. In DNA, the CDR3 is TGCAGTGCTAGGGCAGCTTCTACCTACGAGCAGTACTTC.

This clonotype was recorded many times. The chain joins TRBV7-9 to TRBJ2-7; TRBD2 aligns across 7 bases. Germline CDR1 reads SEHNR; CDR2 reads FQNEAQ (reference sequence). The V segment lost 5 bases and the J segment 5 bases; nucleotides outside the gene matches: 18. The CDR3 spans 17 residues. In DNA, the CDR3 is TGTGCCAGCAGCAATAGAGGGTGGAGCGGGACTGTTCACGAGCAGTACTTC. Its translation: CASSNRGWSGTVHEQYF.

This clonotype was counted ten times or more. This sequence joins TRBV7-2 and TRBJ2-7; TRBD2 matches at 13 bases. The germline CDR1 and CDR2 sequences are SGHTA and FQGNSA. Unmatched junction bases numbered 2, after V lost 1 base and J lost 5 bases. The CDR3 loop spans 15 amino acids. The CDR3 loop reads CASSLGLAGGDEQYF. CDR3 nucleotide sequence: TGTGCCAGCAGCTTAGGACTAGCGGGAGGAGACGAGCAGTACTTC.

This clonotype was observed many times. The CDR3 nucleotides are TGTGCCAGCAGCCGCCGCGGTGGTGGTGCGCTCGGCTATGGCTACACCTTC. Amino acids: CASSRRGGGALGYGYTF. This chain links TRBV7-2 with TRBJ1-2; D gene ambiguous. This CDR3 is built from 17 residues. Germline values: CDR1 SGHTA, CDR2 FQGNSA. Deletions cut 5 bases from V and 4 bases from J, with 23 bases between. Together with reference TRBV7-2 and TRBJ1-2, the CDR3 gives the full variable domain: GAGVSQSPSNKVTEKGKDVELRCDPISGHTALYWYRQSLGQGLEFLIYFQGNSAPDKSGLPSDRFSAERTGGSVSTLTIQRTQQEDSAVYLCASSRRGGGALGYGYTFGSGTRLTVV.

There are many counts of this clonotype. The rearrangement uses TRBV6-1 and TRBJ1-5; TRBD1 is a possible D gene (6 bases). CDR1 is MNHNS, CDR2 SASEGT, per germline. This CDR3 is 15 amino acids long. The ends were cut back, 5 bases at V and 2 bases at J, with 13 bases in the middle. The CDR3 region is CASSKGEGGNQPQHF. The CDR3, as DNA: TGTGCCAGCAGTAAGGGGGAAGGAGGCAATCAGCCCCAGCATTTT.